These 20 T cell receptor beta chains were sequenced from one sample in a study of T cells in localized non-small cell lung cancer. Produced via immunoSEQ multiplex PCR; TCRdb's table is partial and in-frame only. In the table there are about 40,000 clones, around 81% of which are singletons. The sequenced sample was peripheral blood mononuclear cells, obtained before any cancer treatment. The receptors originated from a male donor older than 55 with stage II lung adenocarcinoma.

This clone showed up just a few times. The rearrangement links TRBV4-3 to TRBJ1-5, with D uncertain. The CDR3 covers 13 residues. The V gene lost 0 bases and the J gene lost 7 bases, with 7 bases spanning the gap. The germline gives CDR1 LGHNA, CDR2 YSLEER. In DNA, the CDR3 is TGCGCCAGCAGCCAAGATGGAGGGCAGCCCCAGCATTTT. This translates into CASSQDGGQPQHF.

This clone has just a few counts. The chain has TRBV7-9 and TRBJ2-1; D remains ambiguous. V lost 1 base and J 8 bases, leaving 3 bases between the germline ends. The CDR3 covers 11 residues. Germline loops: CDR1 SEHNR, CDR2 FQNEAQ (reference sequence). The CDR3 loop is CASSLEYEQFF. The DNA of the CDR3 is TGTGCCAGCAGCTTAGAATATGAGCAGTTCTTC. Filled out from reference TRBV7-9 and TRBJ2-1, the complete variable domain reads DTGVSQNPRHKITKRGQNVTFRCDPISEHNRLYWYRQTLGQGPEFLTYFQNEAQLEKSRLLSDRFSAERPKGSFSTLEIQRTEQGDSAMYLCASSLEYEQFFGPGTRLTVL.

The CDR3 reads CASSFPDRGTDTQYF. The CDR3 nucleotides read TGCGCCAGCAGCTTTCCGGACAGGGGCACAGATACGCAGTATTTT. The rearrangement joins TRBV5-1 to TRBJ2-3; 8 bases fit TRBD1. The CDR3 totals 15 residues. Germline CDR1 and CDR2: SGHRS and YFSETQ. J lost 1 base, V lost 2 bases, and 3 bases had no gene match.

V usage is TRBV19 and J usage is TRBJ2-4, with 9 nucleotides matching TRBD1. Germline V gene lookup returns CDR1 LNHDA and CDR2 SQIVND (reference sequence). V gave up 5 bases and J gave up 5 bases; unmatched junction bases: 4. The CDR3 extends over 14 amino acids. CDR3 region: CASSFRTGENIQYF. Here the CDR3 DNA reads TGTGCCAGTAGTTTTCGGACAGGGGAAAACATTCAGTACTTC.

The rearrangement joins TRBV6-6 to TRBJ1-5; D not certain. The CDR3 has 13 amino acids. The V end lost 2 bases, the J end lost 7 bases, and 9 bases lay between the germline ends. Germline CDR1 reads MNHNY; CDR2 reads SVGAGI (reference sequence). CDR3 in DNA: TGTGCCAGCAGTTACGGCGGTTCCCAGCCCCAGCATTTT. Translated: CASSYGGSQPQHF.

This clone was found once. This sequence joins TRBV30 and TRBJ1-4; no reliable D call. The V end was cut by 7 bases, the J end by 0 bases, with 9 bases between. Per the germline V gene, CDR1 is GTSNPN and CDR2 is SVGIG (reference sequence). There are 13 residues in the CDR3. The DNA of the CDR3 is TGTGCCTCTAAAAAAACAACTAATGAAAAACTGTTTTTT. This gives the protein CASKKTTNEKLFF.

The chain employs TRBV18 and TRBJ1-3; D possibly corresponds to TRBD1 (6 bases). This CDR3 is built from 14 residues. Germline CDR1 and CDR2: KGHSH and LQKENI. The germline V and J ends were trimmed by 3 bases and 4 bases, with 10 bases remaining between them. CDR3 DNA: TGTGCCAGCTCACCGGCCAGGGGAGGAAACACCATATATTTT. Its translation is CASSPARGGNTIYF.

This rearrangement joins TRBV7-2 to TRBJ2-1; a possible D gene is TRBD1 (5 bases). Germline CDR1 SGHTA, CDR2 FQGNSA. The CDR3 spans 16 residues. The V end lost 4 bases, the J end lost 3 bases, and 16 bases lay between the germline ends. CDR3 sequence (DNA): TGTGCCAGCAGCTCCCCCAGACAGCCTGTCTACAATGAGCAGTTCTTC. Its translation: CASSSPRQPVYNEQFF.

This chain links TRBV7-6 with TRBJ2-1; a weak D match, TRBD1 (5 bases). Germline CDR1 reads SGHVS; CDR2 reads FNYEAQ. V lost 0 bases and J lost 5, with 11 bases in between. This CDR3 is 15 amino acids long. CDR3 residues: CASSLAETVNNEQFF. The CDR3 DNA reads as TGTGCCAGCAGCTTAGCCGAGACAGTCAACAATGAGCAGTTCTTC.

This chain links TRBV6-6 with TRBJ2-7; D remains ambiguous. V lost 6 bases and J 4 bases, leaving 10 bases between the germline ends. The CDR3 runs to 12 residues. Germline lookup yields CDR1 MNHNY and CDR2 SVGAGI (reference sequence). Here the CDR3 reads CASRNGPYEQYF. Written as DNA, the CDR3 is TGTGCCAGCAGGAACGGACCTTACGAGCAGTACTTC.

The chain carries TRBV6-5 and TRBJ2-7, with a weak D call TRBD2 (6 bases). The CDR3 covers 14 residues. V was shortened by 6 bases and J by 2 bases, with 14 bases between the two germline ends. Germline values: CDR1 MNHEY, CDR2 SVGAGI. The CDR3 reads CASRTEEGTYEQYF. The CDR3 DNA reads TGTGCCAGCAGGACGGAGGAGGGCACCTACGAGCAGTACTTC.

The CDR3 sequence is CATLSSGTEAFF. The CDR3 DNA sequence: TGTGCCACCCTCAGTAGTGGAACTGAAGCTTTCTTT. V gene TRBV27 combines with J gene TRBJ1-1; D is unresolved. CDR3 size: 12 residues. The ends were cut back, 10 bases at V and 5 bases at J, with 14 bases in the middle. Germline CDR1 reads MNHEY; CDR2 reads SMNVEV (reference sequence).

The rearrangement uses TRBV19 and TRBJ1-5; D is unresolved. V lost 3 bases and J 0 bases, leaving 15 bases between the germline ends. Germline assignment: CDR1 LNHDA and CDR2 SQIVND (reference sequence). CDR3 length: 17 residues. The CDR3 here is CASSMGQNVYSNQPQHF. The CDR3 region has the DNA TGTGCCAGTAGTATGGGTCAGAACGTCTATAGCAATCAGCCCCAGCATTTT.

The V gene is TRBV27, the J gene TRBJ1-5; D is perhaps TRBD1 (6 bases). V was pared by 1 base and J by 0 bases, with 16 bases between. Per the germline V gene, CDR1 is MNHEY and CDR2 is SMNVEV (reference sequence). The CDR3 sequence is 18 residues long. The CDR3 bases are TGTGCCAGCAGTTTATGGGGGGACAAGAGGGATAGCAATCAGCCCCAGCATTTT. Residues: CASSLWGDKRDSNQPQHF.

This clone occurred a few times. The gene calls are TRBV10-3 and TRBJ2-1, with 10 bases fitting TRBD1. Germline assignment: CDR1 ENHRY and CDR2 SYGVKD. This CDR3 spans 16 amino acids. V trimming: 1 base; J trimming: 5 bases; junction bases outside the gene matches: 5. CDR3 DNA: TGTGCCATCAGTGAGTTATCGGGACAGGGGAACAATGAGCAGTTCTTC. Its protein product is CAISELSGQGNNEQFF.

The chain is built from TRBV4-1 and TRBJ1-1; no firm D call. The germline V gene encodes CDR1 MGHRA and CDR2 YSYEKL. Trimming removed 0 bases from V and 3 bases from J, with 14 bases in between. The CDR3 runs 16 residues. CDR3 DNA sequence: TGCGCCAGCAGCCAAGATCGAGGAGTTGGCGACACTGAAGCTTTCTTT. As protein: CASSQDRGVGDTEAFF.

By share of the sample, this clone is medium-sized. J is TRBJ1-4 and V is TRBV4-3; a possible D gene is TRBD1 (5 bases). This CDR3 is built from 14 residues. The V gene's germline CDR1 is LGHNA and CDR2 YSLEER. Trimming pared 0 bases from V and 12 bases from J, leaving 14 bases between. CDR3: CASSQENLGGELFF. As DNA, the CDR3 is TGCGCCAGCAGCCAAGAAAATCTCGGGGGAGAACTGTTTTTT.

The chain uses TRBV5-4 and TRBJ1-3, with D unresolved. This CDR3 comprises 17 residues. V lost 2 bases and J lost 1, with 16 bases in between. Germline V lookup: CDR1 SGHNT, CDR2 YYREEE (reference sequence). The CDR3 nucleotides are TGTGCCAGCAGCTTATTCTCCGTGTCGGGTTCTGGAAACACCATATATTTT. Its protein is CASSLFSVSGSGNTIYF. Full variable domain (missing parts from reference TRBV5-4 and TRBJ1-3): ETGVTQSPTHLIKTRGQQVTLRCSSQSGHNTVSWYQQALGQGPQFIFQYYREEENGRGNFPPRFSGLQFPNYSSELNVNALELDDSALYLCASSLFSVSGSGNTIYFGEGSWLTVV.

CDR3 loop: CAISSEYPNYGYTF. The CDR3 DNA is TGTGCCATCAGCTCCGAGTATCCTAACTATGGCTACACCTTC. The gene calls are TRBV10-3 and TRBJ1-2; unclear D gene. Trimming removed 6 bases at V and 0 bases at J, with 11 bases between. The germline CDR1 and CDR2 sequences are ENHRY and SYGVKD. The CDR3 runs to 14 residues.

The rearrangement joins TRBV7-3 to TRBJ2-1, with no clear D. The CDR3 length is 14 residues. CDR1 SGHTA and CDR2 FQGTGA come from the germline V gene. Trimming removed 1 base from V and 6 bases from J, with 10 bases in between. CDR3 sequence (DNA): TGTGCCAGCAGCTTAAGCCCCGCCTCCAATGAGCAGTTCTTC. Translated, it gives CASSLSPASNEQFF.